These T cell receptor beta chains were read from a single sample in a study of T-cell reconstitution after alpha-beta-depleted transplantation in children. TCRdb reprocessed the PCR reads via MiXCR and lists one record per CDR3 protein. The repertoire includes about 400,000 distinct CDR3 sequences, about 14% of them detected once, and 4% to 5.5% sits in the top ten. Sequencing used PBMCs, obtained from the stem cell graft. The receptors stem from a human donor who donated a stem cell graft to a child with Fanconi anemia. Each CDR3 is given without its conserved first and last residue. Fields, in order: V gene, CDR3 length, clone size, CDR3 protein. Part of the rows lack a size; the others show once, few, many or a class for expanded clones.

TRBV5-6 13 . ASSLLGSGGDEQF
TRBV10-3 9 many AIGGANEQF
TRBV13 15 . ASNGRQGATGTDTQY
TRBV20-1 13 few SASPVSGVEDTQY
TRBV25-1 11 . ASSLGTGGSRL
TRBV5-6 9 few ASSYRYEQY
TRBV29-1 10 . SVQKANTEAF
TRBV7-2 9 few ASSSYREAF
TRBV12-3/TRBV12-4 13 . ASRLQGTNTGELF
TRBV6-1 13 many ASSRDRSSTDTQY
TRBV12-3/TRBV12-4 13 . ASSFGGPDSYEQY
TRBV10-3 13 few AISESSGAYNEQF
TRBV25-1 11 . ASSERVSYEQY
TRBV5-1 13 . ASSLAGQPNEKLF
TRBV29-1 11 . SGNRGEAGELF
TRBV27 10 many ASSRGERGQF
TRBV5-6 12 many ASSLDLTDNEQF
TRBV10-3 11 . AITGAQNYGYT
TRBV2 12 many ASSEQTGMDTQY
TRBV6-1 12 many ASRQGLSYNEQF
TRBV4-2 13 many ASSRTDFHTDTQY
TRBV12-3/TRBV12-4 12 . ASSLKGWTGELF
TRBV5-1 12 . ASSSGTENEKLF
TRBV20-1 10 . SARDQVYGYT
TRBV6-5 11 . ASRLQGGTEAF
TRBV5-5 14 many ASSLDFGSSYNEQF
TRBV20-1 16 few SARSLGGGAPSTDTQY
TRBV27 13 few ASRPEGGPDYGYT
TRBV5-1 16 many ASSFVGVGQGFSNEQF
TRBV6-2/TRBV6-3 12 once ASSSSAAKNIQY
TRBV25-1 14 . ASSEGGSLGNQPQH
TRBV7-9 11 . ASSLGVSGEAF
TRBV9 13 few ASSVVGSGSGELF
TRBV20-1 11 . SALRGVRTEAF
TRBV30 13 many AWSVLPGSYNEQF
TRBV5-4 13 . ASSLPGVSQETQY
TRBV5-4 11 many ASSLETLYEQF
TRBV18 13 few ASSPGVNSNQPQH
TRBV18 12 many ASSSRTSPETQY
TRBV5-1 12 many ASSPGQSTGELF
TRBV11-3 13 . ASSPGFSGVNEQF
TRBV7-2 12 . ASSLGGTGDGYT
TRBV7-8 12 . ASSSHRGTGELF
TRBV5-1 11 . ASSSQGGTEVF